These 14 T cell receptor beta chains were sequenced from one sample in a study of cytomegalovirus exposure and HLA in healthy donors. PCR involved 60 Vbeta and 13 Jbeta primers. The assay was immunoSEQ multiplex PCR, and TCRdb's table has in-frame clones only and misses some. This table has about 160,000 clones, 75% appearing once. Source material: PBMCs. All receptors come from a female donor in good health and CMV-seronegative.

This clone has only a few counts. The rearrangement links TRBV6-5 to TRBJ2-2; TRBD1 agrees at 7 bases. The CDR3 loop spans 14 amino acids. J was trimmed by 4 bases and V by 6 bases; bases with no gene match: 5. The germline V gene encodes CDR1 MNHEY and CDR2 SVGAGI. The CDR3 DNA is TGTGCCAGCAGGAGACAGGGAGCCACCGGGGAGCTGTTTTTT. Amino acids: CASRRQGATGELFF.

The chain combines TRBV27 with TRBJ2-7; TRBD1 might be the D (5 bases). Trimming cost V 5 bases and J 2 bases, with 19 bases left between them. This CDR3 region has 16 residues. Germline V CDR1 and CDR2: MNHEY, SMNVEV (reference sequence). DNA for the CDR3: TGTGCCAGCAGTGGCCGGTGGACAACGCAACCCTACGAGCAGTACTTC. Its translation: CASSGRWTTQPYEQYF.

The rearrangement joins TRBV11-2 to TRBJ1-1; D remains unclear. There are 15 residues in the CDR3. Germline-derived CDR1 and CDR2 are SGHAT and FQNNGV. Deletions cut 7 bases from V and 0 bases from J, with 15 bases between. The CDR3 sequence: CASKTSYTVNTEAFF. The CDR3 coding sequence is TGTGCCAGCAAAACTTCTTATACGGTGAACACTGAAGCTTTCTTT.

This clone has a handful of counts. The chain employs TRBV5-5 and TRBJ2-1; 7 bases line up with TRBD2. The CDR3 has 16 residues. Trimming took 0 bases from V and 4 from J; bases not matched to a gene: 7. The germline gives CDR1 SGHKS, CDR2 YYEKEE (reference sequence). CDR3 sequence reads: CASSLVMGGGYNEQFF. Written as DNA, the CDR3 is TGTGCCAGCAGCTTGGTAATGGGGGGAGGGTACAATGAGCAGTTCTTC.

The V call is TRBV11-2, the J call TRBJ2-7, with unresolved D. Trimming shortened V by 1 base and J by 5 bases, and 6 bases separated the two germline ends. The CDR3 extends over 12 amino acids. Germline lookup yields CDR1 SGHAT and CDR2 FQNNGV. The DNA for the CDR3 is TGTGCCAGCAGCTTAGTAACGGACGAGCAGTACTTC. Translating it yields CASSLVTDEQYF.

V gene TRBV18 combines with J gene TRBJ1-1, with TRBD1 identical over 7 bases. Trimming at V came to 2 bases and at J to 4 bases, leaving 4 bases not matched to a gene. The CDR3 contains 14 residues. Germline V gene data show CDR1 as KGHSH and CDR2 as LQKENI. The CDR3 DNA reads as TGTGCCAGCTCACCAGCAGGGGGAAGCACTGAAGCTTTCTTT. Its translation: CASSPAGGSTEAFF.

The chain couples TRBV7-2 to TRBJ2-5, with 12 bases identical to TRBD2. Germline V gene sequence: CDR1 SGHTA, CDR2 FQGNSA. The length of the CDR3 is 17 residues. V shed 0 bases and J 4 bases; nucleotides not matched to a gene: 6. The CDR3 DNA is TGTGCCAGCAGCTTAGCCAGCCTAGCGGGAGGGAGAGAGACCCAGTACTTC. Its translation: CASSLASLAGGRETQYF.

This clone was observed once. The chain uses TRBV27 and TRBJ2-5, with D possibly matching TRBD2 (6 bases). V was pared by 6 bases and J by 2 bases, with 13 bases between. The CDR3 contains 14 residues. Looked up from germline, CDR1 is MNHEY and CDR2 is SMNVEV (reference sequence). CDR3 coding DNA: TGTGCCAGCAGGGTATACGGGGGACAAGAGACCCAGTACTTC. It is translated as CASRVYGGQETQYF.

The sample holds one count of this clone. The chain joins TRBV4-2 to TRBJ2-7; D might be TRBD2 (6 bases). Per germline, CDR1 LGHNA and CDR2 YNFKEQ. V lost 3 bases, J lost 0 bases, and 21 bases lay in between. The CDR3 length is 18 residues. DNA for the CDR3: TGTGCCAGCAGCCAGGAGGGACCGACGGGGACTTTCTCCTACGAGCAGTACTTC. Its translation is CASSQEGPTGTFSYEQYF.

This chain joins TRBV19 and TRBJ2-7; weak D call: TRBD2 (5 bases). V lost 3 bases, J lost 0 bases, and 12 bases lay in between. Per the germline V gene, CDR1 is LNHDA and CDR2 is SQIVND (reference sequence). This CDR3 has 15 amino acids. CDR3 loop: CASSMGLGASYEQYF. For the CDR3, the DNA is TGTGCCAGTAGTATGGGTTTGGGAGCCTCCTACGAGCAGTACTTC.

The chain carries TRBV19 and TRBJ1-5, with D maybe TRBD1 (5 bases). The CDR3 loop spans 17 amino acids. Between the trimmed V and J ends, which lost 6 bases and 6 bases, there was a span of 24 bases. Germline V lookup: CDR1 LNHDA, CDR2 SQIVND (reference sequence). The chain's CDR3 is CASSILGGTQTVQPQHF. CDR3 coding DNA: TGTGCCAGTAGCATATTGGGAGGGACCCAAACAGTTCAGCCCCAGCATTTT.

This clone has just one count. The chain couples TRBV30 to TRBJ2-3; possible D gene TRBD1, 6 bases. The CDR3 is 14 residues long. CDR1 and CDR2 (germline): GTSNPN, SVGIG (reference sequence). Trimming stripped 2 bases from V and 6 bases from J, with 15 bases between. CDR3 amino acids: CAWSLGQGPDTQYF. Written as DNA, the CDR3 is TGTGCCTGGAGTCTAGGGCAGGGGCCCGATACGCAGTATTTT.

The chain employs TRBV6-1 and TRBJ1-6; D not certain. Germline V lookup: CDR1 MNHNS, CDR2 SASEGT. V was pared by 4 bases and J by 5 bases, with 6 bases between. This CDR3 spans 13 amino acids. Here the CDR3 reads CASSVRNNSPLHF. The CDR3 bases are TGTGCCAGCAGTGTGCGCAATAATTCACCCCTCCACTTT.

The genes are TRBV6-4 and TRBJ2-1; tentatively, D is TRBD2 (6 bases). The V end lost 5 bases, the J end lost 6 bases, and 17 bases lay between the germline ends. Per the germline V gene, CDR1 is MRHNA and CDR2 is SNTAGT. This CDR3 is built from 15 residues. The DNA for the CDR3 is TGTGCCAGCAGTATATCTAGCTCCGGGGGCAATGAGCAGTTCTTC. The encoded protein is CASSISSSGGNEQFF.